This TCR beta chain derives from a study of response to subunit inactivated influenza vaccine. The length of the CDR3 is 14 residues. The trim removed 0 bases at V and 6 bases at J, leaving 5 bases unmatched. Germline V lookup: CDR1 DFQATT, CDR2 SNEGSKA (reference sequence). Findings and caveats of the study: Authors proposed each seasonal influenza vaccination draws in few new T cells.

This clonotype was found a few times. Its antigen is still unknown. TCRdb processed the RT-PCR reads anew with MiXCR; each CDR3 protein has one entry. The data hold roughly 700,000 distinct CDR3 sequences, with roughly 14% observed a single time. This chain connects TRBV20-1 to TRBJ1-2, with 9 positions matching TRBD1. Sequencing used PBMCs from blood, obtained 14 days before vaccination. The clonotype was recovered from a man aged 50 or older who received an inactivated influenza vaccine. CDR3 DNA sequence: TGCAGTGCTAGAGAAACAGGGGGCTCGGATGGCTACACCTTC. Translated, it gives CSARETGGSDGYTF.